This T cell receptor beta chain was sequenced in a study of T cell changes during pregnancy in multiple sclerosis. The method was immunoSEQ multiplex PCR; TCRdb's version includes in-frame clones alone and lacks a portion of them. The sample has 70,000 to 100,000 clones; 85% to 95% are singletons. Deletions cut 5 bases from V and 2 bases from J, with 13 bases between. Germline V gene sequence: CDR1 SGHTA, CDR2 FQGNSA. CDR3 length: 15 amino acids. This chain uses TRBV7-2 with TRBJ2-1; D is possibly TRBD2 (6 bases). The TCR comes from a female donor with multiple sclerosis, enrolled in a pregnancy study. This specimen consisted of peripheral blood, obtained in the third trimester of pregnancy. The CDR3: CASSDRDWTYNEQFF. The CDR3, as DNA: TGTGCCAGCAGCGACCGGGACTGGACCTACAATGAGCAGTTCTTC.